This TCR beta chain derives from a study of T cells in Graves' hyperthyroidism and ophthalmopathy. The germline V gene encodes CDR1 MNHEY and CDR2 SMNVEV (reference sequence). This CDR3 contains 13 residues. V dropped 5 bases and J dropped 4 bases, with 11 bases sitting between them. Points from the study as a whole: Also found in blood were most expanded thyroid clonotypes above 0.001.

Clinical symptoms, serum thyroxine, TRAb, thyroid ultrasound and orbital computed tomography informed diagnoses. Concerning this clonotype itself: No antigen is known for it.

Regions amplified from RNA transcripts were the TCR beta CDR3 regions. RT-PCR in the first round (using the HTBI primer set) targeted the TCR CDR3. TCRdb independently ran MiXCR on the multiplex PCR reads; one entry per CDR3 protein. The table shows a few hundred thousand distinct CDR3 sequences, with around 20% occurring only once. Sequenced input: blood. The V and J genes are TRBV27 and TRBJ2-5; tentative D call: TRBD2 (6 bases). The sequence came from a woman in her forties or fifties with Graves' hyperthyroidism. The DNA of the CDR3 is TGTGCCAGCAGTCGGAACGGGGGAGAGACCCAGTACTTC. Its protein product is CASSRNGGETQYF.